The 24 T cell receptor beta chains presented below share a single source sample, sequenced in a study of blood T cell repertoires in COVID-19. The method was immunoSEQ multiplex PCR; TCRdb's version includes in-frame clones alone and lacks a portion of them. The top ten clones hold around a quarter of a sample with 25,000 to 35,000 clones, around nine tenths of them seen once. Sequences were obtained from peripheral blood. These receptor sequences come from a human donor in a cohort sampled during active COVID-19.

The chain links TRBV18 to TRBJ2-7, with a weak D call TRBD2 (5 bases). V lost 3 bases to trimming and J lost 2 bases, with 8 bases between them. The CDR3 contains 13 residues. Germline loops: CDR1 KGHSH, CDR2 LQKENI. CDR3 DNA sequence: TGTGCCAGCTCACCGGCCGGGGCCTACGAGCAGTACTTC. It specifies CASSPAGAYEQYF.

The chain employs TRBV15 and TRBJ2-7, with D tentatively TRBD1 (5 bases). Germline lookup yields CDR1 LNHNV and CDR2 YYDKDF (reference sequence). Trimming shortened V by 0 bases and J by 5 bases, and 11 bases separated the two germline ends. The CDR3 sequence is 14 residues long. The CDR3 loop reads CATSRERQIDEQYF. The DNA for the CDR3 is TGTGCCACCAGCAGAGAAAGACAGATCGACGAGCAGTACTTC.

The CDR3 protein is CASSSTGQGISYEQYF. The CDR3 region has the DNA TGCGCCAGCAGCTCCACGGGACAGGGTATCTCCTACGAGCAGTACTTC. V usage is TRBV5-1 and J usage is TRBJ2-7, with TRBD1 identical over 9 bases. From germline, CDR1 is SGHRS and CDR2 YFSETQ. V dropped 3 bases and J dropped 0; count of bases not matched to a gene: 7. CDR3 length: 16 residues.

This chain connects TRBV24-1 to TRBJ2-5, with a weak D call TRBD2 (6 bases). Germline V gene data show CDR1 as KGHDR and CDR2 as SFDVKD. Trimming cost V 6 bases and J 9 bases, with 22 bases left between them. The CDR3 has 15 residues. The CDR3 region is CATSQFGGSKPPQYF. CDR3 nucleotide sequence: TGTGCCACCAGTCAATTTGGAGGGTCCAAGCCCCCCCAGTACTTC.

The chain links TRBV5-6 to TRBJ2-7; D remains unclear. The CDR3 covers 16 residues. With 1 base removed from V and 0 bases from J, the gap between germline ends came to 14 bases. The germline gives CDR1 SGHDT, CDR2 YYEEEE. CDR3 region: CASSLWLRSFSYEQYF. The CDR3 DNA reads TGTGCCAGCAGCTTGTGGCTCAGGTCTTTCTCCTACGAGCAGTACTTC.

The chain is built from TRBV30 and TRBJ1-3, with D hard to call. Germline lookup yields CDR1 GTSNPN and CDR2 SVGIG (reference sequence). Trimming cost V 2 bases and J 4 bases, with 6 bases left between them. CDR3 length equals 12 residues. For the CDR3, the DNA is TGTGCCTGGAGTCCGGGGGGAAACACCATATATTTT. Amino acids: CAWSPGGNTIYF.

The chain has TRBV6-5 and TRBJ2-1; possible D gene TRBD2, 7 bases. Germline V gene data show CDR1 as MNHEY and CDR2 as SVGAGI. This CDR3 is built from 16 residues. The germline V and J ends were trimmed by 4 bases and 4 bases, with 17 bases remaining between them. CDR3 sequence (DNA): TGTGCCAGCAGTTTGGCGGGGGCCACAACGTACAATGAGCAGTTCTTC. Translating gives CASSLAGATTYNEQFF.

Turning to this clone: The junction and the germline gene differ at one end; a read error may be behind it. V usage is TRBV10-2 and J usage is TRBJ2-5; 10 positions agree with TRBD2. In germline, CDR1 is WSHSY, CDR2 SAAADI. This CDR3 has 16 amino acids. The CDR3 loop is CTSSESAGGLEETQYF. In nucleotides, the CDR3 is TGCACCAGCAGTGAGTCAGCGGGGGGGCTAGAAGAGACCCAGTACTTC.

The chain couples TRBV5-1 to TRBJ1-1; the D gene is possibly TRBD1 (6 bases). The germline CDR1 and CDR2 sequences are SGHRS and YFSETQ. CDR3 size: 16 residues. Trimming removed 0 bases at V and 3 bases at J, with 15 bases between. CDR3 in DNA: TGCGCCAGCAGCTTGGCGCAGGGGAGGGCCTACACTGAAGCTTTCTTT. It specifies CASSLAQGRAYTEAFF.

The rearrangement links TRBV11-3 to TRBJ2-5; 8 bases line up with TRBD1. CDR3 size: 13 residues. J was trimmed by 5 bases and V by 5 bases; bases with no gene match: 4. The germline CDR1 and CDR2 sequences are SGHNT and YENEEA. The CDR3 nucleotides are TGTGCCAGCAGCCGGACAGGGACGGAGACCCAGTACTTC. It yields the protein CASSRTGTETQYF.

The J gene is TRBJ1-5, the V gene TRBV5-1; TRBD1 might be the D (6 bases). Germline CDR1 and CDR2: SGHRS and YFSETQ. This CDR3 has 16 residues. Trimming removed 0 bases from V and 5 bases from J, with 15 bases in between. CDR3 sequence (DNA): TGCGCCAGCAGCTTGGATGGGGGCAGAGGAGATCAGCCCCAGCATTTT. This gives the protein CASSLDGGRGDQPQHF. Variable domain in full (rest from reference TRBV5-1 and TRBJ1-5): KAGVTQTPRYLIKTRGQQVTLSCSPISGHRSVSWYQQTPGQGLQFLFEYFSETQRNKGNFPGRFSGRQFSNSRSEMNVSTLELGDSALYLCASSLDGGRGDQPQHFGDGTRLSIL.

The chain joins TRBV5-1 to TRBJ2-1; possibly TRBD1 for D (6 bases). This CDR3 is built from 15 residues. CDR1 SGHRS and CDR2 YFSETQ come from the germline V gene. Deletions cut 1 base from V and 5 bases from J, with 13 bases between. This chain's CDR3 is CASSLLSRGHNEQFF. In nucleotides, the CDR3 is TGCGCCAGCAGCTTGTTGAGCAGGGGCCACAATGAGCAGTTCTTC.

This clone was counted a few times. The V gene is TRBV7-9, the J gene TRBJ2-7, with D tentatively TRBD2 (6 bases). Trimming took off 5 bases at V and 3 bases at J, with 17 bases between the two ends. The V gene's germline CDR1 is SEHNR and CDR2 FQNEAQ (reference sequence). The CDR3 runs to 15 residues. The CDR3 reads CASSPRSGVNYEQYF. In DNA, the CDR3 is TGTGCCAGCAGCCCCCGGTCGGGGGTGAACTACGAGCAGTACTTC.

This chain joins TRBV19 and TRBJ1-1, with a tentative D call TRBD1 (6 bases). Per germline, CDR1 LNHDA and CDR2 SQIVND (reference sequence). The V gene lost 4 bases and the J gene lost 6 bases, with 12 bases spanning the gap. The CDR3 sequence is 13 residues long. The CDR3, as DNA: TGTGCCAGTAGTACAACAGGGAAAGCTGAAGCTTTCTTT. Translating it yields CASSTTGKAEAFF.

This clone was seen more than once but under ten times. The chain has TRBV6-1 and TRBJ2-7; D is possibly TRBD1 (5 bases). CDR3 length: 14 amino acids. The germline V and J ends were trimmed by 3 bases and 3 bases, with 12 bases remaining between them. The germline gives CDR1 MNHNS, CDR2 SASEGT. In DNA, the CDR3 is TGTGCCAGCAGTGAGGAGACAGTGAGCTACGAGCAGTACTTC. This sequence encodes CASSEETVSYEQYF.

The chain joins TRBV7-9 to TRBJ1-2; TRBD1 is a possible D gene (5 bases). The CDR3 length is 13 residues. CDR1 SEHNR and CDR2 FQNEAQ come from the germline V gene (reference sequence). Trimming took 3 bases from V and 2 from J, leaving 7 bases between them. The CDR3 DNA sequence: TGTGCCAGCAGCTTCAAGGGGAACTATGGCTACACCTTC. Translating it yields CASSFKGNYGYTF.

This clone was recorded once. This rearrangement joins TRBV2 to TRBJ1-5; 8 bases align to TRBD1. CDR1 and CDR2 (germline): SNHLY, FYNNEI. Trimming cost V 7 bases and J 2 bases; bases outside gene matches: 10. The CDR3 has 16 residues. The CDR3, as DNA: TGTGCCAGCAAAATAGGACAGGGTATGGGCAATCAGCCCCAGCATTTT. It specifies CASKIGQGMGNQPQHF.

The rearrangement joins TRBV7-9 to TRBJ1-4; D gene uncertain. There are 13 residues in the CDR3. V lost 7 bases to trimming and J lost 4 bases, with 10 bases between them. CDR1 and CDR2 from the germline V gene are SEHNR and FQNEAQ (reference sequence). CDR3 region: CASIARGNEKLFF. The CDR3 region has the DNA TGTGCCAGCATAGCTCGCGGTAATGAAAAACTGTTTTTT.

For this clone: This specimen includes other DNA sequences encoding the same CDR3. The V gene is TRBV11-2, the J gene TRBJ2-5, with TRBD2 matching over 8 bases. After removal of 4 bases from V and 4 bases from J, the junction contained 8 bases not matched to a gene. Germline V gene lookup returns CDR1 SGHAT and CDR2 FQNNGV. The CDR3 covers 15 residues. This CDR3 is CASSSYGGARETQYF. The DNA for the CDR3 is TGTGCCAGCAGCTCTTACGGGGGGGCCAGAGAGACCCAGTACTTC. Drawing the rest from reference TRBV11-2 and TRBJ2-5, the complete variable domain is EAGVAQSPRYKIIEKRQSVAFWCNPISGHATLYWYQQILGQGPKLLIQFQNNGVVDDSQLPKDRFSAERLKGVDSTLKIQPAKLEDSAVYLCASSSYGGARETQYFGPGTRLLVL.

V and J are TRBV19 and TRBJ1-1; 9 positions agree with TRBD1. In germline, CDR1 is LNHDA, CDR2 SQIVND (reference sequence). V trimming: 6 bases; J trimming: 10 bases; junction bases outside the gene matches: 12. CDR3 size: 14 residues. The CDR3 spells CASSPTGGGSGAFF. CDR3 DNA sequence: TGTGCCAGTAGCCCCACAGGGGGCGGGAGTGGAGCTTTCTTT.

The chain combines TRBV6-5 with TRBJ1-3; D gene ambiguous. CDR1 and CDR2 (germline): MNHEY, SVGAGI. The ends were cut back, 0 bases at V and 0 bases at J, with 6 bases in the middle. The CDR3 extends over 15 amino acids. The CDR3 spells CASSYSASSGNTIYF. For the CDR3, the DNA is TGTGCCAGCAGTTACTCGGCCAGCTCTGGAAACACCATATATTTT.

This clone has more than one count but fewer than ten. V usage is TRBV11-2 and J usage is TRBJ1-5, with D unresolved. CDR1 is SGHAT, CDR2 FQNNGV, per germline. The germline V and J ends were trimmed by 4 bases and 3 bases, with 7 bases remaining between them. There are 13 residues in the CDR3. For the CDR3, the DNA is TGTGCCAGCAGCTCCACAGTCAATCAGCCCCAGCATTTT. This gives the protein CASSSTVNQPQHF.

V usage is TRBV19 and J usage is TRBJ1-1, with D maybe TRBD1 (5 bases). Trimming took 4 bases from V and 5 from J, leaving 14 bases between them. CDR3 length equals 14 residues. Germline V gene lookup returns CDR1 LNHDA and CDR2 SQIVND (reference sequence). The CDR3 reads CASSTLVRGTEAFF. The CDR3, as DNA: TGTGCCAGTAGTACCCTGGTCCGGGGGACTGAAGCTTTCTTT.

In this sample, this clone turned up once. J is TRBJ1-5 and V is TRBV10-3, with D unclear. The germline CDR1 and CDR2 sequences are ENHRY and SYGVKD. The V gene lost 0 bases and the J gene lost 1 base, with 22 bases spanning the gap. This CDR3 contains 20 residues. The CDR3 sequence is CAISESLTRKVPGSNQPQHF. The CDR3, as DNA: TGTGCCATCAGTGAGTCCCTCACCCGGAAGGTCCCGGGGAGCAATCAGCCCCAGCATTTT.